The clone carrying this T cell receptor beta chain was picked up a small number of times. As yet, its antigen is unknown. This specimen belongs to a study of cytomegalovirus exposure and HLA in healthy donors. Notes on the study in general: In vitro checks showed that three CMV-associated chains really do target CMV antigens. Researchers catalogued about 160 TCR beta chains as cytomegalovirus-associated. Whilst most TCR sequences proved rare, a subset of public TCRs occurred across many donors. The Asian-associated ancestry cluster reportedly had fewer N-insertions than the approximately 670-donor mean in a later analysis.

The germline CDR1 and CDR2 sequences are SGHTA and FQGNSA. The V and J ends lost 4 bases and 7 bases, in that order; junction bases with no gene match: 10. The length of the CDR3 is 15 residues. The PCR used 60 Vbeta and 13 Jbeta primers. Profiled with immunoSEQ multiplex PCR; TCRdb holds only in-frame clones, not every one. Among under 200,000 clones, around 85% were seen once, and the ten largest hold around 4%. The receptor's source is a man aged 45-60 years in good health and CMV-seronegative. The chain combines TRBV7-2 with TRBJ2-1, with 7 bases lining up with TRBD1. The source material was PBMCs. CDR3 nucleotides: TGTGCCAGCAGCTCAAGGGGGCAGGGATCGAATGAGCAGTTCTTC. This codes for CASSSRGQGSNEQFF.